This entry lists 3 T cell receptor beta chains sequenced from one sample in a study of blood T cell repertoires in COVID-19. Profiled with immunoSEQ multiplex PCR; TCRdb holds only in-frame clones, not every one. Among tens of thousands of clones listed, 65% to 85% were seen once. The sequenced sample was peripheral blood. The receptors were gathered from a human donor in a cohort sampled during active COVID-19.

This chain connects TRBV28 to TRBJ2-7; D gene ambiguous. The V and J ends lost 5 bases and 2 bases respectively, with 13 bases between them. In germline, CDR1 is MDHEN, CDR2 SYDVKM. This CDR3 comprises 14 residues. In DNA, the CDR3 is TGTGCCAGCAGTCCCCAGACTGCCCCCTACGAGCAGTACTTC. The encoded protein is CASSPQTAPYEQYF.

The rearrangement uses TRBV10-3 and TRBJ2-7, with 9 bases matching TRBD1. In germline, CDR1 is ENHRY, CDR2 SYGVKD. This CDR3 has 18 residues. Unmatched junction bases numbered 12, after V lost 0 bases and J lost 3 bases. As DNA, the CDR3 is TGTGCCATCAGTGAGTCGAAGCTCCGGACAGGGGTGAACTACGAGCAGTACTTC. This codes for CAISESKLRTGVNYEQYF.

The chain carries TRBV7-3 and TRBJ2-3, with a possible D match to TRBD2 (5 bases). V dropped 5 bases and J dropped 4 bases, with 7 bases sitting between them. The length of the CDR3 is 12 residues. The germline V gene encodes CDR1 SGHTA and CDR2 FQGTGA. The CDR3 coding sequence is TGTGCCAGCAGCCGCGGGTCAGATACGCAGTATTTT. Its protein product is CASSRGSDTQYF.